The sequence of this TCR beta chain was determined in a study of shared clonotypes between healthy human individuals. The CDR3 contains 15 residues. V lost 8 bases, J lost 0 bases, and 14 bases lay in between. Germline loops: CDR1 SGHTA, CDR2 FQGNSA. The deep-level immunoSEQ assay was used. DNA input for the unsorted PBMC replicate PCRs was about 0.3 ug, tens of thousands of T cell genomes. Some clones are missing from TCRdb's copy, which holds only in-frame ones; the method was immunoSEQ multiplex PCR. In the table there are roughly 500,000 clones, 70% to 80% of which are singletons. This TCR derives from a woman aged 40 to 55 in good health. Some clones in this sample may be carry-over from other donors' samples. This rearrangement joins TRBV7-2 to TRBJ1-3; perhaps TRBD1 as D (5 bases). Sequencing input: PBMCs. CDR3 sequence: CASAPGRFSGNTIYF. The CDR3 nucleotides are TGTGCCAGCGCCCCGGGGCGCTTCTCTGGAAACACCATATATTTT.